Below, 12 T cell receptor beta chains from the same sample are listed, as sequenced in a study of cytomegalovirus exposure and HLA in healthy donors. The primer mix had 60 Vbeta and 13 Jbeta primers. Assay: immunoSEQ multiplex PCR; the TCRdb copy retains only in-frame clones and omits some. The sample has more than 110,000 clones; approximately 71% are singletons. Sample: PBMCs. The receptors were sampled from a woman between 45 and 60 years old in good health and CMV-seronegative.

This chain connects TRBV7-2 to TRBJ1-1; no clear D gene. Per germline, CDR1 SGHTA and CDR2 FQGNSA. This CDR3 is 14 amino acids long. Trimming left V 1 base short and J 1 base short, with 7 bases between. The CDR3 nucleotides read TGTGCCAGCAGCTTAGTGCCAGAGAACACTGAAGCTTTCTTT. Protein sequence: CASSLVPENTEAFF.

This clone came up once. This chain connects TRBV5-1 to TRBJ2-5; 14 nucleotides match TRBD2. The CDR3 runs to 18 residues. Unmatched junction bases numbered 8, after V lost 2 bases and J lost 2 bases. Germline V gene sequence: CDR1 SGHRS, CDR2 YFSETQ. This chain's CDR3 is CASSLGTSGGQLQETQYF. The CDR3 nucleotides read TGCGCCAGCAGCTTAGGGACTAGCGGGGGCCAACTTCAAGAGACCCAGTACTTC.

This chain joins TRBV30 and TRBJ1-1; D not certain. Germline values: CDR1 GTSNPN, CDR2 SVGIG (reference sequence). Between the trimmed V and J ends, which lost 1 base and 5 bases, there was a span of 20 bases. The CDR3 totals 16 residues. The CDR3 loop reads CAWSDPDGWEETEAFF. In DNA, the CDR3 is TGTGCCTGGAGTGATCCGGACGGCTGGGAGGAAACTGAAGCTTTCTTT.

The genes are TRBV7-2 and TRBJ2-5, with 7 bases lining up with TRBD1. This CDR3 region has 17 residues. The germline CDR1 and CDR2 sequences are SGHTA and FQGNSA. The junction had 16 bases not matched to a gene; V was cut back by 5 bases and J by 4 bases. The CDR3 DNA reads TGTGCCAGCAGCATCCCCAGGACCAACAGGGGTCGAGAGACCCAGTACTTC. Encoded protein: CASSIPRTNRGRETQYF.

The V and J genes are TRBV9 and TRBJ2-3; weak D call: TRBD2 (6 bases). Per the germline V gene, CDR1 is SGDLS and CDR2 is YYNGEE. Deletions cut 0 bases from V and 3 bases from J, with 11 bases between. The length of the CDR3 is 15 residues. The CDR3 DNA sequence: TGTGCCAGCAGCGTAGTCGGACTAAGGACAGATACGCAGTATTTT. Protein product: CASSVVGLRTDTQYF. The complete variable domain, with remaining parts taken from reference TRBV9 and TRBJ2-3, reads DSGVTQTPKHLITATGQRVTLRCSPRSGDLSVYWYQQSLDQGLQFLIQYYNGEERAKGNILERFSAQQFPDLHSELNLSSLELGDSALYFCASSVVGLRTDTQYFGPGTRLTVL.

In DNA form, the CDR3 reads TGTGCCAGCAGCTTGGGCCGATCCTATAATTCACCCCTCCACTTT. Translation: CASSLGRSYNSPLHF. This chain links TRBV7-6 with TRBJ1-6; D gene ambiguous. This CDR3 is built from 15 residues. Between the trimmed V and J ends, which lost 3 bases and 1 base, there was a span of 7 bases. Germline CDR1 reads SGHVS; CDR2 reads FNYEAQ.

This chain connects TRBV5-6 to TRBJ1-4; D is possibly TRBD1 (5 bases). The CDR3 has 14 residues. Between the trimmed V and J ends, which lost 4 bases and 7 bases, there was a span of 14 bases. Germline lookup yields CDR1 SGHDT and CDR2 YYEEEE. CDR3 residues: CASSRGRVREKLFF. The CDR3 nucleotides read TGTGCCAGCAGCCGGGGGAGGGTGCGTGAAAAACTGTTTTTT.

The V and J genes are TRBV7-2 and TRBJ1-5; unclear D gene. The V end lost 5 bases, the J end lost 5 bases, and 16 bases lay between the germline ends. The CDR3 contains 15 residues. CDR1 SGHTA and CDR2 FQGNSA come from the germline V gene. This CDR3 reads CASSPLWAVDQPQHF. In DNA, the CDR3 is TGTGCCAGCAGCCCTCTCTGGGCTGTGGATCAGCCCCAGCATTTT.

The chain uses TRBV5-1 and TRBJ1-1, with D tentatively TRBD1 (6 bases). V was clipped by 4 bases and J by 1 base, with 11 bases between them. The CDR3 extends over 14 amino acids. Germline V lookup: CDR1 SGHRS, CDR2 YFSETQ. The CDR3 sequence is CASSQGGRNTEAFF. CDR3 coding DNA: TGCGCCAGCAGCCAAGGGGGTAGGAACACTGAAGCTTTCTTT.

CDR3 DNA: TGTGCCAGCAGTGACTCCGGTGGACGGGGAGGTGGCTACACCTTC. This encodes CASSDSGGRGGGYTF. The gene calls are TRBV6-1 and TRBJ1-2; D is unresolved. Germline V gene data show CDR1 as MNHNS and CDR2 as SASEGT. V shed 3 bases and J shed 7 bases, with 18 bases lying between them. CDR3 length equals 15 residues.

The V gene is TRBV28, the J gene TRBJ2-5; 9 nucleotides agree with TRBD2. After removal of 2 bases from V and 6 bases from J, the junction contained 4 bases not matched to a gene. Per germline, CDR1 MDHEN and CDR2 SYDVKM. The CDR3 covers 14 residues. DNA of the CDR3: TGTGCCAGCAGTTTAGCGGGGGGGCTGAAGACCCAGTACTTC. Protein sequence: CASSLAGGLKTQYF.

The chain is built from TRBV10-3 and TRBJ1-1; D possibly corresponds to TRBD1 (6 bases). CDR1 is ENHRY and CDR2 is SYGVKD in the germline V gene. This CDR3 is 16 amino acids long. Trimming stripped 4 bases from V and 1 base from J, with 16 bases between. The CDR3 region has the DNA TGTGCCATCAGTGCGGGCAGGGGCGATAGGAACACTGAAGCTTTCTTT. Translation gives CAISAGRGDRNTEAFF.